These 2 T cell receptor beta chains originate from one sample sequenced in a study of OX40 agonist ivuxolimab in advanced cancers. Only in-frame clones appear in the TCRdb table, and some are missing; sequencing was by immunoSEQ multiplex PCR. The data contain tens of thousands of clones, approximately 84% of them singletons. The material was CD4+ or CD8+ T cells sorted from blood, obtained in a trial of the OX40 agonist ivuxolimab. Receptors originate from an adult with an advanced solid tumor such as melanoma, head and neck, liver or kidney cancer.

This chain uses TRBV28 with TRBJ1-1; D gene uncertain. The CDR3 length is 12 residues. V lost 8 bases to trimming and J lost 4 bases, with 11 bases between them. Germline CDR1 reads MDHEN; CDR2 reads SYDVKM. The CDR3 nucleotides are TGTGCCAGCTTCTTCAAGCGCACTGAAGCTTTCTTT. Translation gives CASFFKRTEAFF. Full variable domain (rest looked up from reference TRBV28 and TRBJ1-1): DVKVTQSSRYLVKRTGEKVFLECVQDMDHENMFWYRQDPGLGLRLIYFSYDVKMKEKGDIPEGYSVSREKKERFSLILESASTNQTSMYLCASFFKRTEAFFGQGTRLTVV.

The chain recombines TRBV29-1 with TRBJ1-2; the D is unclear. The germline gives CDR1 SQVTM, CDR2 ANQGSEA. V was trimmed by 3 bases and J by 4 bases, leaving 9 bases between them. The CDR3 is made up of 12 amino acids. Written as DNA, the CDR3 is TGCAGCGTTGAGACCTTGGGCTATGGCTACACCTTC. Protein: CSVETLGYGYTF. Full variable domain (missing parts from reference TRBV29-1 and TRBJ1-2): SAVISQKPSRDICQRGTSLTIQCQVDSQVTMMFWYRQQPGQSLTLIATANQGSEATYESGFVIDKFPISRPNLTFSTLTVSNMSPEDSSIYLCSVETLGYGYTFGSGTRLTVV.